The rows below give T cell receptor beta chains drawn from one sample of a study of blood T cell repertoires in COVID-19. Repertoires were generated with immunoSEQ multiplex PCR, while TCRdb's copy carries only in-frame clones and drops some. The sample has approximately 24,000 clones, 70% to 90% seen once. The sequencing input was peripheral blood. These receptors all stem from a man aged 65 to 79 with COVID-19, enrolled during active disease. Both conserved end residues are part of each CDR3. D genes are given only for firm matches. For some rows the clone size is stated as once, few or many, or as a class when expanded; others skip it.

clone_size	v_call	j_call	d_call	cdr3_nt	cdr3_aa
NA	TRBV11-2	TRBJ1-1	NA	TGTGCCAGCAGCTTCTACAGCGAGGGTACTGAAGCTTTCTTT	CASSFYSEGTEAFF
few	TRBV2	TRBJ1-5	NA	TGTGCCAGCAGTGAGGAGGGTGGAATTTACAATCAGCCCCAGCATTTT	CASSEEGGIYNQPQHF
NA	TRBV11-2	TRBJ1-2	NA	TGTGCCAGCAGCTTCGGGGGGGCCTTGAACTATGGCTACACCTTC	CASSFGGALNYGYTF
NA	TRBV14	TRBJ2-5	NA	TGTGCCAGCAGCCTCGGGGGTGCGGCAGCGACCCAGTACTTC	CASSLGGAAATQYF
NA	TRBV7-2	TRBJ1-3	TRBD1	TGTGCCAGCAGCTGGTGGACAGGGGGATATGGAAACACCATATATTTT	CASSWWTGGYGNTIYF
NA	TRBV15	TRBJ2-6	NA	TGTGCCACCAGCAGGGGGGGTGTCTCTGGGGCCAACGTCCTGACTTTC	CATSRGGVSGANVLTF
once	TRBV29-1	TRBJ2-2	NA	TGCAGCGCCGAACCACGGGCGGGCGGGGAGCTGTTTTTT	CSAEPRAGGELFF
once	TRBV5-4	TRBJ2-2	TRBD2	TGTGCCAGCAGCTTGGCTAGCGGGATTCTCACCGGGGAGCTGTTTTTT	CASSLASGILTGELFF
NA	TRBV5-6	TRBJ1-2	NA	TGTGCCAGCAGCTCCGCCCCGACAGACTTCTATGGCTACACCTTC	CASSSAPTDFYGYTF
NA	TRBV7-2	TRBJ1-2	TRBD1	TGTGCCAGCAGCTTAGCCCTGCTGGACAGGGGCGGTGGCTACACCTTC	CASSLALLDRGGGYTF
NA	TRBV7-6	TRBJ2-7	TRBD2	TGTGCCAGCAGCTTAGAGGCTAGCGGGATGGGGGAGCAGTACTTC	CASSLEASGMGEQYF
few	TRBV19	TRBJ1-1	NA	TGTGCCAGTAGAATCGACAGGACCGACACTGAAGCTTTCTTT	CASRIDRTDTEAFF
NA	TRBV5-1	TRBJ2-7	TRBD1	TGCGCCAGCAGCTTGGGGACAGGGATCTCCTACGAGCAGTACTTC	CASSLGTGISYEQYF
few	TRBV11-2	TRBJ1-4	NA	TGTGCCAGCAGCTTCTCTGCAACTAATGAAAAACTGTTTTTT	CASSFSATNEKLFF
NA	TRBV27	TRBJ2-2	TRBD2	TGTGCCAGCAGTTTCGGGGGGGCCACCGGGGAGCTGTTTTTT	CASSFGGATGELFF
NA	TRBV5-1	TRBJ1-1	NA	TGCGCCAGCAGGGTTCGGGTGATGAACACTGAAGCTTTCTTT	CASRVRVMNTEAFF
NA	TRBV11-2	TRBJ2-7	NA	TGTGCCAGCAGCCCGAAGGTTGTCAGGCAGGGCGAGCAGTACTTC	CASSPKVVRQGEQYF
NA	TRBV7-6	TRBJ2-1	NA	TGTGCCAGCAGCCCGCACGGGGATGAGCAGTTCTTC	CASSPHGDEQFF
NA	TRBV29-1	TRBJ2-1	NA	TGCAGCGTTGTTCACTACCCCTACAATGAGCAGTTCTTC	CSVVHYPYNEQFF
NA	TRBV19	TRBJ2-4	NA	TGTGCCAGTAGTATAGGCCAGGGAGGGGGCATTCAGTACTTC	CASSIGQGGGIQYF
NA	TRBV12-5	TRBJ1-2	NA	TGTGCTAGTGGCCTGTCTCGGGGGGGGTTCTATGGCTACACCTTC	CASGLSRGGFYGYTF
NA	TRBV27	TRBJ2-1	TRBD1	TGTGCCAGCAGTAGGACAGGGGTTCCCTACAATGAGCAGTTCTTC	CASSRTGVPYNEQFF
NA	TRBV15	TRBJ2-3	NA	TGTGCCACCGCGACAAGGCAATATACGCAGTATTTT	CATATRQYTQYF
NA	TRBV18	TRBJ2-1	NA	TGTGCCAGCTCACCCCGACTGGCCAATGAGCAGTTCTTC	CASSPRLANEQFF
NA	TRBV6-5	TRBJ2-5	NA	TGTGCCAGCAAAAAACAGGGAATGGTTCGAGAGACCCAGTACTTC	CASKKQGMVRETQYF
NA	TRBV14	TRBJ2-2	TRBD2	TGTGCCAGCAGCCGGTCCGGGACTAGCCGCCCCGGGGAGCTGTTTTTT	CASSRSGTSRPGELFF
NA	TRBV12-3/TRBV12-4	TRBJ2-7	NA	TGTGCCAGCAGATCCAGTCAGTCGGGCGAGCAGTACTTC	CASRSSQSGEQYF
NA	TRBV3-1/TRBV3-2	TRBJ2-7	TRBD2	TGTGCCAGCAGCCCCGGGACTAGCGGGACCCCGCTATACGAGCAGTACTTC	CASSPGTSGTPLYEQYF
once	TRBV11-2	TRBJ2-1	NA	TGTGCCAGCAGCTCTTGGGGCCTAAGGGGCGATGAGCAGTTCTTC	CASSSWGLRGDEQFF
NA	TRBV6-5	TRBJ2-1	NA	TGTGCCAGCAAAGGTAGCGGCCTTTACAATGAGCAGTTCTTC	CASKGSGLYNEQFF
NA	TRBV4-1	TRBJ1-1	TRBD1	TGCGCCAGCAGCCTAGACAGGGGGTCGAGCACTGAAGCTTTCTTT	CASSLDRGSSTEAFF
NA	TRBV18	TRBJ2-7	NA	TGTGCCAGCTCACCGTACGGTCAGGCCTACGAGCAGTACTTC	CASSPYGQAYEQYF
NA	TRBV4-1	TRBJ1-1	NA	TGCGCCAGCAGCCAGTTAGCTCCAGGGTTTATGAACACTGAAGCTTTCTTT	CASSQLAPGFMNTEAFF
NA	TRBV12-5	TRBJ2-3	TRBD2	TGTGCCAGCGTTAGCGGGGGGGGGACGCAGTATTTT	CASVSGGGTQYF
NA	TRBV4-1	TRBJ1-2	NA	TGCGCCAGCAGCCAGATACAGGGCTCTCTGGGCGGCTACACCTTC	CASSQIQGSLGGYTF
NA	TRBV5-1	TRBJ2-7	TRBD2	TGCGCCAGCAGCTCAACTAGCGGGGGATACTACGAGCAGTACTTC	CASSSTSGGYYEQYF
NA	TRBV3-1/TRBV3-2	TRBJ2-1	TRBD1	TGTGCCAGCAGTCACGGACAGGCCTACAATGAGCAGTTCTTC	CASSHGQAYNEQFF
once	TRBV11-2	TRBJ2-7	NA	TGTGCCAGCAGCTTCGAGGCAATAGCCGAGCAGTACTTC	CASSFEAIAEQYF
NA	TRBV4-2	TRBJ1-2	NA	TGTGCCAGCAGCCAAGGTGGAGGGAGATATGGCTACACCTTC	CASSQGGGRYGYTF
NA	TRBV5-1	TRBJ1-1	TRBD1	TGCGCCAGCAGCCCCGAGACAGGGCTCCTGAACACTGAAGCTTTCTTT	CASSPETGLLNTEAFF
NA	TRBV19	TRBJ2-4	TRBD1	TGTGCCAGTAGTGAGCTGACAGGGTCAAAAAACATTCAGTACTTC	CASSELTGSKNIQYF
NA	TRBV7-2	TRBJ1-2	NA	TGTGCCACCACCCCATACAGGGCGGATGGCTACACCTTC	CATTPYRADGYTF